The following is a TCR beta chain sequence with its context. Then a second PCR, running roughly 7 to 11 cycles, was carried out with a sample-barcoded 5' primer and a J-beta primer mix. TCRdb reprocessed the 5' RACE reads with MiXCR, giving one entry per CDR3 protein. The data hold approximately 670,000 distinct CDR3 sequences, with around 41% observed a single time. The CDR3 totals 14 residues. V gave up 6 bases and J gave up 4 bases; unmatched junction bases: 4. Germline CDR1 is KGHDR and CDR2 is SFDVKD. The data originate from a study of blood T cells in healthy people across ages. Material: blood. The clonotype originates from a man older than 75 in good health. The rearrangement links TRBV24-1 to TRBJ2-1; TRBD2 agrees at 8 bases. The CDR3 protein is CATSPSGPYNEQFF. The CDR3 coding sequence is TGTGCCACCAGTCCTAGCGGGCCTTACAATGAGCAGTTCTTC.